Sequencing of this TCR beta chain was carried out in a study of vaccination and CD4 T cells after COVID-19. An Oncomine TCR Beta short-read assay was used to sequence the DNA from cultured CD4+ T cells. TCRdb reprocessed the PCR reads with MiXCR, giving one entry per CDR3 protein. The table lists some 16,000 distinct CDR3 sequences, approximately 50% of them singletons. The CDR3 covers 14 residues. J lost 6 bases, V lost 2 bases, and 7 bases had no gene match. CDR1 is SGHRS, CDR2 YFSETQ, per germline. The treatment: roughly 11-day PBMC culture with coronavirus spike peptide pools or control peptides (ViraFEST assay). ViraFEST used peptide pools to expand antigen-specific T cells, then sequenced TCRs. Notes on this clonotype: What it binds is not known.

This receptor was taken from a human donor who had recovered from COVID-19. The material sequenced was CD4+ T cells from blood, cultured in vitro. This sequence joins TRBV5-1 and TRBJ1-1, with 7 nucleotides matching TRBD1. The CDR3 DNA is TGCGCCAGCAGCTTCTACAGGGGCCTAGCTGAAGCTTTCTTT. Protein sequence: CASSFYRGLAEAFF.